A few counts support the clone carrying this T cell receptor (beta chain). The target antigen is unknown. The junction had 5 bases not matched to a gene; V was cut back by 3 bases and J by 0 bases. This CDR3 spans 16 amino acids. Germline CDR1 reads MDHEN; CDR2 reads SYDVKM. This record belongs to a study of beta chain features in type 1 diabetes. Study-level points and caveats: A moderate, significant TCRB CDR3 shortening appeared in type 1 diabetes across four CD4+ subsets.

The whole isolated RNA underwent reverse transcription, so sequencing captured expressed TCRB transcripts. TCRdb keeps only in-frame clones here, not all; method: immunoSEQ multiplex PCR. The table has around 160,000 clones, around 9% seen once. The specimen sequenced was central memory CD4+ T cells from blood. This sequence originates from a woman in her thirties with type 1 diabetes. The rearrangement links TRBV28 to TRBJ1-5; 7 bases agree with TRBD1. This chain's CDR3 is CASSLGTDHSNQPQHF. The CDR3 nucleotides read TGTGCCAGCAGTTTGGGGACAGATCATAGCAATCAGCCCCAGCATTTT.